At least ten counts were recorded for the clone carrying this T cell receptor (beta chain). Within a library made for alpha chains, this beta chain is off target, and its count is uninformative. This sample was included in a study of spatial heterogeneity in lung cancer. Time point denoted: blood taken at disease recurrence. The sequenced material consisted of unsorted whole RNA from tumor, nontumor lung or frozen PBMC. TCRdb processed the 5' RACE reads anew with MiXCR; each CDR3 protein has one entry. The sample records 8,000 to 10,000 distinct CDR3 sequences, under 4% being singletons. The TCR originated in a female donor with early-stage non-small cell lung cancer. This sample comprised PBMCs, obtained at recurrence.

CDR3 in amino acids: CASSFGVGEQYF. CDR3 coding DNA: TGTGCCAGCAGCTTTGGGGTAGGCGAGCAGTACTTC. The chain joins TRBV7-8 to TRBJ2-7, with D unresolved. The germline gives CDR1 SGHVS, CDR2 FQNEAQ. The CDR3 consists of 12 residues. The V end was cut by 3 bases, the J end by 6 bases, with 9 bases between.